This TCR beta chain emerged from a study of long-term antiretroviral therapy in people with HIV. The assay, immunoSEQ v3.0, was run at survey level. Using immunoSEQ multiplex PCR, the repertoire was profiled, and TCRdb retains in-frame clones only, with some absent. Among around 18,000 clones listed, roughly 78% were seen once. Findings and limits, study-wide: Patients on ART gained diversity, which nonetheless stayed below transplant donor controls.

This clone has just a few counts. Its specificity is unknown. The same CDR3 also results from other DNA sequences found in this sample. CDR3 size: 12 residues. The V segment lost 9 bases and the J segment 5 bases; nucleotides outside the gene matches: 5. Per the germline V gene, CDR1 is MNHEY and CDR2 is SMNVEV (reference sequence). The source of this sequence is a young man with HIV. This specimen was unsorted PBMCs, taken at the start of antiretroviral therapy, before treatment. J is TRBJ1-1 and V is TRBV27; TRBD1 aligns across 8 bases. CDR3 loop: CASRTGLTEAFF. The CDR3 DNA follows: TGTGCCAGTCGGACAGGGTTAACTGAAGCTTTCTTT.